This T cell receptor (beta chain) was profiled in a study of cytomegalovirus exposure and HLA in healthy donors. Study-wide context: The early release's HLA-typed donors yielded roughly 85 million unique TCRs. Whole-study results and caveats: Reports indicated that the classifier achieved high specificity and sensitivity in diagnosing cytomegalovirus status.

With respect to this clone: Its target is not known.

Trimming shortened V by 3 bases and J by 7 bases, and 19 bases separated the two germline ends. Germline-derived CDR1 and CDR2 are GTSNPN and SVGIG (reference sequence). This CDR3 has 14 amino acids. The PCR made use of 60 Vbeta and 13 Jbeta primers. Generated by immunoSEQ multiplex PCR, the TCRdb table keeps only in-frame clones and is missing some. The sample carries approximately 120,000 clones, around 78% recorded once. The genes are TRBV30 and TRBJ2-7; perhaps TRBD2 as D (6 bases). Material for sequencing was PBMCs. This clonotype was obtained from a man between 35 and 55 years old in good health and CMV-seronegative. CDR3 DNA sequence: TGTGCCTGGAGGCCTCGGGGGAACTCTTGGGAGCAGTACTTC. It yields the protein CAWRPRGNSWEQYF. Drawing the rest from reference TRBV30 and TRBJ2-7, the complete variable domain is SQTIHQWPATLVQPVGSPLSLECTVEGTSNPNLYWYRQAAGRGLQLLFYSVGIGQISSEVPQNLSASRPQDRQFILSSKKLLLSDSGFYLCAWRPRGNSWEQYFGPGTRLTVT.